These T cell receptor beta chains were read from a single sample in a study of T cells in Graves' hyperthyroidism and ophthalmopathy. TCRdb ran MiXCR on the multiplex PCR reads and lists one entry per CDR3 protein. The table has 500,000 or so distinct CDR3 sequences, more than 15% seen once. The sample comprised blood. Receptor source: a young woman with Graves' ophthalmopathy. Each CDR3 is given without its conserved first and last residue.

V gene | CDR3 protein
TRBV20-1 | SAKQGALGYT
TRBV6-1 | ASSPGPTDQPQH
TRBV7-9 | ASSYEDYGYT
TRBV11-2 | ASSLNPSFQETQY
TRBV7-9 | ASSLSSEGDEQF
TRBV6-5 | ASSYSNNYRGSGNTIY
TRBV20-1 | SARVYGRTGGGLYSNQPQH
TRBV6-1 | ASRSRTGQPQH
TRBV4-1 | ASSQDRDYGTDTQY
TRBV28 | ASSRLSGANVLT
TRBV28 | ASSLYRTGPPGNTIY
TRBV4-1 | ASSPDLVEQY
TRBV3-1 | ASSLADSIGAF
TRBV12-3/TRBV12-4 | ASSYRQGGWNEQF
TRBV5-1 | ASSLADRGRQY
TRBV11-2 | ASNRGRESQGRETQY
TRBV28 | ASSLFLDTQY
TRBV30 | AWREYGYT
TRBV2 | ASSKPGTGGEKLF
TRBV30 | AWSVPRRNYGYT
TRBV20-1 | SARDIKRDNNQPQH
TRBV29-1 | SVEGTDYEQY
TRBV30 | AWSVPDRTSNQPQH
TRBV24-1 | ATMRLATNEQF
TRBV9 | ASSVGDSLMNTEAF
TRBV20-1 | SARDPTVNYGYT
TRBV27 | ASSRQGGWPGELF
TRBV18 | ASSPRLENTEAF
TRBV18 | ASSEGQIYGYT